These T cell receptor beta chains were read from a single sample in a study of shared clonotypes between healthy human individuals. Measured with immunoSEQ multiplex PCR; TCRdb has only the in-frame clones, and not every one. The sample holds some 2,000,000 clones, 85% to 95% seen once. Sequenced material: naive CD4+ T cells sorted from blood. Receptors originate from a man aged 18 to 35 in good health. The CDR3 runs from the conserved cysteine through the conserved F or W. Fields, in order: J gene, V gene, clone size, D gene, CDR3 protein, CDR3 DNA. D genes are given only for firm matches. Clone size is given for some rows only: seen once, a few or many times, or a class if the clone is expanded.

>TRBJ2-1|TRBV29-1|NA|NA
CSVDLGSQGNEQFF
TGCAGCGTAGACCTAGGCAGCCAGGGTAATGAGCAGTTCTTC
>TRBJ1-4|TRBV5-1|NA|NA
CASGGAANEKLFF
TGCGCCAGCGGGGGCGCCGCTAATGAAAAACTGTTTTTT
>TRBJ2-3|TRBV5-1|NA|NA
CASSRASTDTQYF
TGCGCCAGCAGCCGGGCCTCTACGGATACGCAGTATTTT
>TRBJ1-4|TRBV25-1|NA|NA
CASSDPRGTLANEKLFF
TGTGCCAGCAGTGACCCGAGAGGGACGTTAGCTAATGAAAAACTGTTTTTT
>TRBJ2-5|TRBV4-1|NA|TRBD2
CASSQDRRLAGSQYF
TGCGCCAGCAGCCAAGATCGAAGGCTAGCGGGATCCCAGTACTTC
>TRBJ2-4|TRBV14|NA|NA
CASSQAGVAKNIQYF
TGTGCCAGCAGCCAAGCTGGAGTGGCCAAAAACATTCAGTACTTC
>TRBJ2-7|TRBV30|NA|NA
CAWGSGLTYEQYF
TGTGCCTGGGGCTCAGGCTTAACCTACGAGCAGTACTTC
>TRBJ2-7|TRBV5-1|NA|NA
CASSYGDSYEQYF
TGCGCCAGCAGCTACGGAGACAGCTACGAGCAGTACTTC
>TRBJ1-2|TRBV30|few|NA
CAWRAMGPWGYTF
TGTGCCTGGCGCGCCATGGGGCCCTGGGGCTACACCTTC
>TRBJ2-1|TRBV10-2|NA|TRBD2
CASSELPGLVPEQFF
TGCGCCAGCAGTGAGTTGCCGGGACTAGTTCCTGAGCAGTTCTTC
>TRBJ1-2|TRBV28|NA|NA
CASSPPGSTHGYTF
TGTGCCAGCAGTCCCCCGGGGAGTACCCATGGCTACACCTTC
>TRBJ2-7|TRBV11-3|NA|TRBD1
CASSLDRGEQYF
TGTGCCAGCAGCCTCGACAGGGGCGAGCAGTACTTC
>TRBJ2-3|TRBV21-1|NA|NA
CASSVLILATDTQYF
TGTGCCAGCAGCGTGCTGATCCTTGCCACAGATACGCAGTATTTT
>TRBJ1-4|TRBV6-5|NA|NA
CASSYRDGATNEKLFF
TGTGCCAGCAGTTACCGGGACGGCGCAACTAATGAAAAACTGTTTTTT
>TRBJ1-2|TRBV27|NA|TRBD1
CASSLTGARGYTF
TGTGCCAGCAGTCTCACAGGGGCACGAGGCTACACCTTC
>TRBJ2-5|TRBV6-6|NA|NA
CASISGATGRETQYF
TGTGCCAGCATTTCCGGGGCTACCGGGAGAGAGACCCAGTACTTC
>TRBJ1-1|TRBV2|once|TRBD1
CASILGTGGGEAFF
TGTGCCAGCATTTTAGGGACAGGGGGGGGTGAAGCTTTCTTT